This T cell receptor (beta chain) was documented in a study of blood T cell repertoires in COVID-19. Study as a whole: In each case, the material was cDNA or gDNA derived from T cells, B-cell-depleted T cells, or PBMCs.

V was pared by 0 bases and J by 5 bases, with 11 bases between. This CDR3 has 15 amino acids. Per germline, CDR1 SNHLY and CDR2 FYNNEI. Generated by immunoSEQ multiplex PCR, the TCRdb table keeps only in-frame clones and is missing some. The repertoire holds approximately 260,000 clones, approximately 92% seen once, with 4% to 5% in the top ten. Sequenced input: peripheral blood. This chain uses TRBV2 with TRBJ2-1, with no clear D. This clonotype was obtained from a woman aged 40 to 50 who had recovered from COVID-19. CDR3: CASSEAKVRNNEQFF. CDR3 DNA: TGTGCCAGCAGTGAAGCGAAAGTCAGGAACAATGAGCAGTTCTTC.